This entry lists 24 T cell receptor beta chains sequenced from one sample in a study of CD8+ T cells in alopecia areata. Extracted from the samples, RNA was reverse transcribed into cDNA to serve as the sequencing template. Measured with immunoSEQ multiplex PCR; TCRdb has only the in-frame clones, and not every one. The profile covers roughly 190,000 clones, with around 64% appearing a single time and about 1.3% taken by the ten largest. Treatment: oral pan-JAK inhibitor, 5-10 mg twice daily. This specimen was CD4+ T cells sorted from blood, taken at week 49, from a patient treated with tofacitinib. Receptors were obtained from a human donor with alopecia areata.

The chain has TRBV23-1 and TRBJ1-4; 9 bases line up with TRBD1. TRBV23-1 is sorted into the ORF group, with uncertain function. V gave up 8 bases and J gave up 6 bases; unmatched junction bases: 4. This CDR3 is 13 amino acids long. The CDR3 protein is CASRTGDHEKLFF. CDR3 nucleotide sequence: TGCGCCAGCCGGACAGGGGATCATGAAAAACTGTTTTTT.

The rearrangement uses TRBV30 and TRBJ1-2; D possibly corresponds to TRBD1 (5 bases). The CDR3 loop spans 12 amino acids. The germline V gene has CDR1 GTSNPN and CDR2 SVGIG (reference sequence). V shed 4 bases and J shed 5 bases, with 11 bases lying between them. CDR3 amino acids: CAWTVGGYGYTF. In DNA form, the CDR3 reads TGTGCCTGGACTGTGGGGGGTTATGGCTACACCTTC.

The chain employs TRBV29-1 and TRBJ2-3; D is uncertain. Trimming stripped 5 bases from V and 0 bases from J, with 9 bases between. This CDR3 is 13 amino acids long. Looked up from germline, CDR1 is SQVTM and CDR2 is ANQGSEA. CDR3 in amino acids: CSVLGRSTDTQYF. The CDR3 nucleotides are TGCAGCGTTTTAGGACGGAGCACAGATACGCAGTATTTT.

This clone has just one count. The chain couples TRBV7-3 to TRBJ1-6; the D gene is possibly TRBD1 (5 bases). The V end lost 6 bases, the J end lost 7 bases, and 16 bases lay between the germline ends. Germline V CDR1 and CDR2: SGHTA, FQGTGA. The CDR3 is 15 residues long. The DNA for the CDR3 is TGTGCCAGCAGTTACTCAGGGTTGGTGAATTCACCCCTCCACTTT. This encodes CASSYSGLVNSPLHF.

This clone was picked up one time. This chain links TRBV4-3 with TRBJ1-2; 7 positions agree with TRBD1. The CDR3 contains 16 residues. Germline CDR1 reads LGHNA; CDR2 reads YSLEER. The J segment lost 4 bases and the V segment lost 2 bases, leaving 10 bases of the junction unmatched. CDR3 sequence reads: CASSQQGQAGSYGYTF. The CDR3 DNA reads TGCGCCAGCAGCCAACAAGGACAGGCTGGGTCCTATGGCTACACCTTC.

V and J are TRBV2 and TRBJ2-1; a possible D gene is TRBD1 (6 bases). Germline CDR1 SNHLY, CDR2 FYNNEI. V was trimmed by 10 bases and J by 6 bases, leaving 22 bases between them. The CDR3 consists of 15 residues. CDR3 DNA: TGTGCCACCCCCGACAGTATTCAGGGGCGCAATGAGCAGTTCTTC. This encodes CATPDSIQGRNEQFF.

The chain joins TRBV15 to TRBJ2-7; D is undetermined. Trimming left V 8 bases short and J 3 bases short, with 11 bases between. The V gene's germline CDR1 is LNHNV and CDR2 YYDKDF (reference sequence). This CDR3 region has 12 residues. CDR3 DNA sequence: TGTGCCACCGGGGAAAGAGGCTACGAGCAGTACTTC. Its translation: CATGERGYEQYF.

The chain recombines TRBV29-1 with TRBJ2-7, with 7 bases that match TRBD1. The CDR3 length is 11 residues. V lost 6 bases to trimming and J lost 3 bases; unmatched junction nucleotides: 2. CDR1 SQVTM and CDR2 ANQGSEA come from the germline V gene. The CDR3: CSVNRGYEQYF. The DNA of the CDR3 is TGCAGCGTGAACAGGGGCTACGAGCAGTACTTC.

The chain joins TRBV4-3 to TRBJ1-2; 7 bases match TRBD1. The CDR3 totals 15 residues. The J segment lost 4 bases and the V segment lost 4 bases, leaving 9 bases of the junction unmatched. The V gene's germline CDR1 is LGHNA and CDR2 YSLEER. CDR3: CASSLGRQGLYGYTF. The CDR3 DNA is TGCGCCAGCAGCCTAGGACGACAGGGACTCTATGGCTACACCTTC.

This sequence joins TRBV29-1 and TRBJ2-3, with TRBD2 identical over 7 bases. Germline CDR1 reads SQVTM; CDR2 reads ANQGSEA. V trimming: 6 bases; J trimming: 4 bases; junction bases outside the gene matches: 7. The length of the CDR3 is 13 residues. CDR3: CSVAGLISDTQYF. As DNA, the CDR3 is TGCAGCGTCGCGGGACTAATCTCAGATACGCAGTATTTT.

This clone was counted between two and nine times. Within the sample, other DNA sequences also encode this same CDR3. The J gene is TRBJ2-5, the V gene TRBV5-1, with D unclear. V lost 0 bases, J lost 2 bases, and 8 bases lay in between. The CDR3 is 14 amino acids. Germline-derived CDR1 and CDR2 are SGHRS and YFSETQ. The CDR3 is CASSLDSKQETQYF. Here the CDR3 DNA reads TGCGCCAGCAGCTTGGACAGTAAGCAAGAGACCCAGTACTTC.

J is TRBJ2-1 and V is TRBV9; the match to TRBD2 covers 11 bases. Per the germline V gene, CDR1 is SGDLS and CDR2 is YYNGEE. The ends lost 0 bases at V and 7 bases at J; junction bases unmatched: 6. The CDR3 runs to 16 residues. CDR3 sequence (DNA): TGTGCCAGCAGCGTAGCCGGGACTAGCGGAGGTAATGAGCAGTTCTTC. Translating gives CASSVAGTSGGNEQFF.

The V and J genes are TRBV7-2 and TRBJ2-5; D gene unclear. Trimming cost V 5 bases and J 3 bases, with 7 bases left between them. Germline loops: CDR1 SGHTA, CDR2 FQGNSA. The CDR3 extends over 12 amino acids. CDR3 sequence reads: CASSIPKETQYF. The CDR3 DNA reads as TGTGCCAGCAGCATACCCAAAGAGACCCAGTACTTC.

The rearrangement uses TRBV9 and TRBJ2-6; no reliable D call. Germline CDR1 is SGDLS and CDR2 is YYNGEE. This CDR3 is built from 15 residues. The germline V and J ends were trimmed by 0 bases and 0 bases, with 4 bases remaining between them. The CDR3 region has the DNA TGTGCCAGCAGCGTAGGGGGCTCTGGGGCCAACGTCCTGACTTTC. Amino acids: CASSVGGSGANVLTF. Full variable domain (rest looked up from reference TRBV9 and TRBJ2-6): DSGVTQTPKHLITATGQRVTLRCSPRSGDLSVYWYQQSLDQGLQFLIQYYNGEERAKGNILERFSAQQFPDLHSELNLSSLELGDSALYFCASSVGGSGANVLTFGAGSRLTVL.

This chain joins TRBV5-6 and TRBJ2-6; TRBD1 is a possible D gene (6 bases). The CDR3 contains 15 residues. Per the germline V gene, CDR1 is SGHDT and CDR2 is YYEEEE. V was pared by 2 bases and J by 6 bases, with 12 bases between. The chain's CDR3 is CASSFAQGMANVLTF. Written as DNA, the CDR3 is TGTGCCAGCAGCTTTGCCCAGGGGATGGCCAACGTCCTGACTTTC.

The J gene is TRBJ2-7, the V gene TRBV7-2; D tentatively fits TRBD1 or TRBD2 (5 bases each). Trimming stripped 5 bases from V and 12 bases from J, with 20 bases between. CDR1 and CDR2 (germline): SGHTA, FQGNSA. The CDR3 has 13 residues. The CDR3 region is CASSDFGTVTRYF. The CDR3 DNA follows: TGTGCCAGCAGCGATTTCGGGACCGTCACGCGGTACTTC.

The chain links TRBV29-1 to TRBJ1-2; 8 bases fit TRBD1. J lost 1 base, V lost 7 bases, and 5 bases had no gene match. CDR1 and CDR2 from the germline V gene are SQVTM and ANQGSEA. CDR3 length equals 13 residues. The CDR3 reads CSGSDRGNYGYTF. CDR3 in DNA: TGCAGCGGATCCGACAGGGGTAACTATGGCTACACCTTC. The full variable domain, its missing parts supplied by reference TRBV29-1 and TRBJ1-2, is SAVISQKPSRDICQRGTSLTIQCQVDSQVTMMFWYRQQPGQSLTLIATANQGSEATYESGFVIDKFPISRPNLTFSTLTVSNMSPEDSSIYLCSGSDRGNYGYTFGSGTRLTVV.

The gene calls are TRBV4-3 and TRBJ2-1; 7 bases fit TRBD1. CDR1 and CDR2 from the germline V gene are LGHNA and YSLEER. With 1 base clipped from V and 9 bases from J, the junction kept 6 bases outside the gene matches. The CDR3 loop spans 14 amino acids. The DNA of the CDR3 is TGCGCCAGCAGCCAAGTTGAGGGGGCAGGTGAGCAGTTCTTC. Translated: CASSQVEGAGEQFF.

This clone was picked up one time. The rearrangement uses TRBV7-2 and TRBJ1-2; D is possibly TRBD1 (5 bases). The CDR3 runs 12 residues. Germline CDR1 reads SGHTA; CDR2 reads FQGNSA. The germline V and J ends were trimmed by 6 bases and 0 bases, with 5 bases remaining between them. In DNA, the CDR3 is TGTGCCAGCAGGACAGCTAACTATGGCTACACCTTC. Protein sequence: CASRTANYGYTF.

This clone occurred a few times. The chain uses TRBV7-9 and TRBJ2-1; 14 bases align to TRBD2. The V and J ends lost 5 bases and 6 bases, in that order; junction bases with no gene match: 3. In germline, CDR1 is SEHNR, CDR2 FQNEAQ (reference sequence). This CDR3 is 15 amino acids long. In DNA form, the CDR3 reads TGTGCCAGCAGCAGGGGACTAGCGGGGGCCAATGAGCAGTTCTTC. The encoded protein is CASSRGLAGANEQFF.

This clone has more than one count but fewer than ten. The rearrangement links TRBV6-6 to TRBJ2-3; TRBD2 agrees at 9 bases. With 5 bases clipped from V and 5 bases from J, the junction kept 11 bases outside the gene matches. The CDR3 spans 16 residues. CDR1 is MNHNY and CDR2 is SVGAGI in the germline V gene (reference sequence). This chain's CDR3 is CASSTLSGGQRDTQYF. The CDR3 nucleotides read TGTGCCAGCAGTACTCTGAGCGGGGGGCAAAGAGATACGCAGTATTTT.

The V and J genes are TRBV2 and TRBJ2-5; TRBD1 or TRBD2 may be the D gene (6 bases each). CDR3 length: 14 amino acids. V dropped 4 bases and J dropped 4 bases, with 13 bases sitting between them. Germline loops: CDR1 SNHLY, CDR2 FYNNEI. CDR3 protein: CASSGGRGGETQYF. In nucleotides, the CDR3 is TGTGCCAGCAGTGGCGGCAGGGGAGGAGAGACCCAGTACTTC.

This clone turned up a few times. The chain is built from TRBV15 and TRBJ2-2; D gene ambiguous. Trimming took off 5 bases at V and 1 base at J, with 11 bases between the two ends. The CDR3 loop spans 15 amino acids. Germline V gene data show CDR1 as LNHNV and CDR2 as YYDKDF (reference sequence). As DNA, the CDR3 is TGTGCCACCAGCCTGGGTCGTGTGAACACCGGGGAGCTGTTTTTT. It specifies CATSLGRVNTGELFF.

V is TRBV7-9 and J is TRBJ2-5; D is uncertain. The CDR3 consists of 15 residues. Deletions cut 5 bases from V and 5 bases from J, with 18 bases between. The germline gives CDR1 SEHNR, CDR2 FQNEAQ (reference sequence). CDR3 nucleotides: TGTGCCAGCAGCAAGTTTATGGGTTATTGGGAGACCCAGTACTTC. It translates to CASSKFMGYWETQYF.